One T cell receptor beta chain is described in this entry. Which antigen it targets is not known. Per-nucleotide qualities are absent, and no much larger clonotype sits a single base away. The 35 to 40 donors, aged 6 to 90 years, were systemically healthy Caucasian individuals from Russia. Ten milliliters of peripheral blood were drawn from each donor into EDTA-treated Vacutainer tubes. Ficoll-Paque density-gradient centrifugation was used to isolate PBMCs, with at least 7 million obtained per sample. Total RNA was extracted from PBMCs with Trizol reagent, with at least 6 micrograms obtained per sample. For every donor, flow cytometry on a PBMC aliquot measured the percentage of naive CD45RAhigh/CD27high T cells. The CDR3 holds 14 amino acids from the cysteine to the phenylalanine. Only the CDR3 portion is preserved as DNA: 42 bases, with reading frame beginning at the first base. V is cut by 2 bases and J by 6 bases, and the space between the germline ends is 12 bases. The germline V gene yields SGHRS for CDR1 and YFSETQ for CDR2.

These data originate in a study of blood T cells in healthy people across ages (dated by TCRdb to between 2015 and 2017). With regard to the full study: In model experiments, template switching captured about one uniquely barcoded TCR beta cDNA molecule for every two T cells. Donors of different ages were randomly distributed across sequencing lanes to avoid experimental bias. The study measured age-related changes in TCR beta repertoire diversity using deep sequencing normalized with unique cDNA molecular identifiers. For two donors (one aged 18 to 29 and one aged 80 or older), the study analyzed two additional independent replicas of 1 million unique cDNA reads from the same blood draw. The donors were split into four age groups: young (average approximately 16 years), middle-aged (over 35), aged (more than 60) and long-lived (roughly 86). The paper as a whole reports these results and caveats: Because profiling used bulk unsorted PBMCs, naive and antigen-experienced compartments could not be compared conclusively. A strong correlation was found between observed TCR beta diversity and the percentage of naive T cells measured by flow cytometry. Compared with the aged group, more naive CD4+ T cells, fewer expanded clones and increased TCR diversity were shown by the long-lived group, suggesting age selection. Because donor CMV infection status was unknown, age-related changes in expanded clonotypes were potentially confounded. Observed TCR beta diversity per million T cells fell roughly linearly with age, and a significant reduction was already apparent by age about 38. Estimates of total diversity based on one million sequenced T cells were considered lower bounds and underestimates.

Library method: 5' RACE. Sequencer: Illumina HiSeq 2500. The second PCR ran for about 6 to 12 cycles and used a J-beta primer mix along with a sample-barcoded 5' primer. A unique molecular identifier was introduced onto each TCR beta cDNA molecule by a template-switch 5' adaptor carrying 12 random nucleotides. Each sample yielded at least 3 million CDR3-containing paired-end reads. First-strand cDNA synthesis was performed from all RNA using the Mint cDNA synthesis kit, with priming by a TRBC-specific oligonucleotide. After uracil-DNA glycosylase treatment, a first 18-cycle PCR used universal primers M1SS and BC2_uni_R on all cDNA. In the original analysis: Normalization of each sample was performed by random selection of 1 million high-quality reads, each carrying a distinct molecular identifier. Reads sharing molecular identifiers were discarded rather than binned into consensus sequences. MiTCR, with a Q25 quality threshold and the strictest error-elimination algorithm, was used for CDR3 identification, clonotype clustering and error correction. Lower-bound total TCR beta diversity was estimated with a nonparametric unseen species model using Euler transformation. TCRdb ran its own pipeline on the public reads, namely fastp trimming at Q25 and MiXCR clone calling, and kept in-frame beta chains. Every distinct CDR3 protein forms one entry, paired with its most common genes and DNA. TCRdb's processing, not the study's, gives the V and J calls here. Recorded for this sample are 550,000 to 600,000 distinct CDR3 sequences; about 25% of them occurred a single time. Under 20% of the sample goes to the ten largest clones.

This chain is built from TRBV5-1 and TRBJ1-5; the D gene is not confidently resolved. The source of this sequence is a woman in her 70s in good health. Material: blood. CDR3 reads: CASSFGVPGQPQHF. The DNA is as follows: TGCGCCAGCAGCTTCGGGGTCCCGGGTCAGCCCCAGCATTTT.